This entry features one TCR beta chain sequence. Only in-frame clones appear in the TCRdb table, and some are missing; sequencing was by immunoSEQ multiplex PCR. The sample lists about 120,000 clones, over 65% occurring once. This sample was taken from a study of blood T cell repertoires in COVID-19. The CDR3 length is 14 residues. V was pared by 3 bases and J by 2 bases, with 4 bases of the junction left unmatched. In germline, CDR1 is GTSNPN, CDR2 SVGIG (reference sequence). The chain joins TRBV30 to TRBJ2-3, with 8 bases lining up with TRBD2. Input material: peripheral blood. The clonotype was recovered from a human donor with acute or convalescent COVID-19. The donor label of this sample is uncertain. CDR3 DNA: TGTGCCTGGAGGACGGGGGGGACCACAGATACGCAGTATTTT. It yields the protein CAWRTGGTTDTQYF.